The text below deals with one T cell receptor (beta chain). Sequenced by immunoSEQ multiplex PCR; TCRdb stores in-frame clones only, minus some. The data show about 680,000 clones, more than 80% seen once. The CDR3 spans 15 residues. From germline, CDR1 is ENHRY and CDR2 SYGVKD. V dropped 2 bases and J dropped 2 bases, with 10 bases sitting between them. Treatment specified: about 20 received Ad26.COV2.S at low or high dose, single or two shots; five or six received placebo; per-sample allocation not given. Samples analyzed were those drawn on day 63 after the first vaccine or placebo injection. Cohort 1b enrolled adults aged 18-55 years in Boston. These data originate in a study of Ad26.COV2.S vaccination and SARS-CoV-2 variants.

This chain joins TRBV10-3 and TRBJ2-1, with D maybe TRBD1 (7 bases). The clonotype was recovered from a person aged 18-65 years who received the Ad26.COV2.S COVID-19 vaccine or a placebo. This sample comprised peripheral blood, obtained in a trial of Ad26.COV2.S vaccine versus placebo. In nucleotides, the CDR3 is TGTGCCATCAGTGAGCCAGGGGGGCCCTACAATGAGCAGTTCTTC. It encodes CAISEPGGPYNEQFF.